The source of this T cell receptor (beta chain) is a study of persistence of HIV-infected CD4 T cells (dated by TCRdb to the early 2020s). About the full investigation: CMV- and HIV-1 Gag-responding CD4+ T cells were isolated from ART-treated individuals so that antigen-driven clonal expansion of HIV-1-infected cells could be examined. Suppressive ART had been received by participants for a median of roughly eight years. Peripheral blood samples of up to roughly 180 mL were collected at multiple time points, except for a couple of participants, who underwent leukapheresis at a single time point. The clonality of all cells in each sorted population was assessed by TCRbeta sequencing, whereas the clonality of infected cells was assessed by proviral sequencing. The TCR cluster analysis across participants included eight or nine participants for CMV and 6 or 7 participants for Gag. What the study reported, not specific to this receptor: TCR oligoclonality correlated with proviral oligoclonality within the same sorted populations. Degenerate expanded CDR3beta sequences were enriched in antigen-responding cells, suggesting convergent selection of CD4+ responses to CMV and Gag. Only a small number of individuals took part in the study, and only a limited range of antigens was tested. Significantly lower TCRbeta richness was observed in CMV- and Gag-responding cells than in anti-CD3/anti-CD28-responding cells, and higher oligoclonality was observed in CMV-responding cells than in CD3/CD28-stimulated and Gag-responding cells. Restriction of bulk TCR analyses to the rare CMV-responding cells that actually carried HIV-1 proviruses was not possible.

The treatment or condition tag for this specimen amounts to: suppressive antiretroviral therapy. A pool of overlapping HIV-1 Gag 15-mer peptides, at approximately 0.95 ug per peptide per mL, was used to stimulate the cells. Nonresponding CD40L-negative CD69-negative CD45RO-high memory CD4+ T cells were sorted as memory populations depleted of antigen-responding cells. HIV-1-infected adults in whom suppressive ART had been started during chronic infection were enrolled as participants. For at least 4 years, the participants' plasma HIV-1 RNA had been undetectable, below 50 copies/mL. To be included, participants needed a CD4+ T cell count above 400 cells/uL and a positive CMV serology. Before stimulation, PBMCs were isolated using density centrifugation and depleted of CD8+ T cells. Stimulation of CD8-depleted PBMCs was carried out for approximately 20 hours with anti-CD28/CD49d costimulation, CD40-blocking antibody and enfuvirtide, to prevent new infections. Cells were sorted on a Beckman Coulter MoFlo Legacy or XDP sorter, with propidium iodide excluding dead cells. Genomic DNA was extracted with the QIAamp DNA Mini Kit for samples above one million cells, otherwise with the Quick-DNA Microprep Kit.

Taken from cysteine to phenylalanine, the CDR3 has 12 residues. The only DNA kept is the CDR3, 36 bases in frame from the first base. Germline trimming amounts to 3 bases on V and 10 bases on J, with 6 as the count of junction bases outside the gene matches. According to the germline V gene (reference sequence), CDR1 reads GTSNPN and CDR2 reads SVGIG. TCRbeta repertoires were sequenced from genomic DNA with the immunoSEQ hsTCRB assay version 4 in survey mode. For TCRbeta sequencing, genomic DNA was diluted to 8 to 10 ng/uL, with up to about 1 ug used per sample. On the study's bioinformatics: TCRbeta data analysis was done in ImmunoSeq Analyzer 3.0, and diversity was calculated on productive nucleotide rearrangements. The improved Chao index was used to estimate lower-bound TCR diversity, and the Gini coefficient was used to estimate clonality using the Immunarch R package. Different nucleotide rearrangements encoding the same CDR3beta amino acid sequence were treated as distinct clonotypes. Differential abundance analysis found TCRbeta sequences that were significantly enriched in antigen-responding cells compared with anti-CD3/anti-CD28-activated cells. GLIPH2 grouped TCRs by predicted peptide-MHC specificity, both within each participant and across combined participant data sets. The immuneACCESS repertoire file appears here via TCRdb, limited to in-frame rearrangements. These files lack a portion of the clones; in checked studies, under half of the deficit traces to unresolved V genes, and the cause of the others is not known. The V and J calls and clone size come from that table; D and trimming were worked out from the DNA. The sample records about 40,000 clones, around 78% of which are singletons. Of the sample, approximately 15% falls within the top ten clones.

In its sample, this clone was seen once. Its target antigen remains unknown. Within one base of it there is no much larger clone, and no base qualities were kept. The source is an adult man with HIV who was CMV-seropositive. The chain links TRBV30 with TRBJ2-1; the central 7 bases match TRBD1. Sequenced material: CD4+ T cells sorted from PBMCs after roughly 18-hour stimulation, taken from a patient who received antiretroviral therapy. This sample's cell subset or site label indicates: CD40L-CD69- CD45RO-high memory CD4 T cells not responding to Gag peptides. CDR3 loop: CAWSRQGEEQFF. The DNA sequence is given as TGTGCCTGGAGCCGGCAGGGGGAGGAGCAGTTCTTC.